This TCR beta chain stems from a study of cytomegalovirus exposure and HLA in healthy donors. General study points: TCR association rates varied by HLA locus in a later analysis, with DRB1 highest and HLA-C lowest. Later analysis identified several of the most significant clusters that appeared linked to common viral pathogens.

The study ran its PCR with 60 Vbeta and 13 Jbeta primers. Original methodology: In a later analysis, about 9.9 million of 83 million or so unique beta chains occurred in at least two donors. TCRdb's copy holds only in-frame clones and misses some; the assay was immunoSEQ multiplex PCR. The V and J calls and clone size are taken from that table; D and trimming were inferred from the DNA. The profile covers tens of thousands of clones, with approximately 80% appearing a single time and approximately 2.4% taken by the ten largest. Germline loops: CDR1 LNHNV, CDR2 YYDKDF (reference sequence). This CDR3 contains 15 residues. Trimming removed 1 base from V and 9 bases from J; junction bases left unmatched: 4. This clone was observed once. Its antigen remains unknown.

This clonotype originated in a female donor in good health and CMV-seronegative. V usage is TRBV15 and J usage is TRBJ1-4, with TRBD1 matching 11 bases. The sample comprised PBMCs. CDR3 sequence (DNA): TGTGCCACCAGCAGAGGGACAGGGGGCGGTCAAAAACTGTTTTTT. Its translation is CATSRGTGGGQKLFF.